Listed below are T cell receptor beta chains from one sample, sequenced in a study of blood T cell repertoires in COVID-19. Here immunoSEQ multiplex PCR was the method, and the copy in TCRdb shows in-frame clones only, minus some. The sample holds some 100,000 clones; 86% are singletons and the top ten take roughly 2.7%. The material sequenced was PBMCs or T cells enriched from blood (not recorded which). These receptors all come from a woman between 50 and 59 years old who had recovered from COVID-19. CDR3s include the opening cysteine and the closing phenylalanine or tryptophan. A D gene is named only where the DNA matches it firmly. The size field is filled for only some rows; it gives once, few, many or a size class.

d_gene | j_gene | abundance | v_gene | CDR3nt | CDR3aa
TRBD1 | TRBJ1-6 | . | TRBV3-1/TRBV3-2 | TGTGCCAGCAGCTCGGGACAGGGGACACCCCTCCACTTT | CASSSGQGTPLHF
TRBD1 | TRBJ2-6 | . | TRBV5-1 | TGCGCCAGCAGCTTTATGGGACAGTGGGACCTTTCGTCCTCTGGGGCCAACGTCCTGACTTTC | CASSFMGQWDLSSSGANVLTF
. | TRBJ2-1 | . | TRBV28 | TGTGCCAGCAGCCTCAGTTACAATGAGCAGTTCTTC | CASSLSYNEQFF
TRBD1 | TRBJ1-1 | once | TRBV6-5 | TGTGCCAGCAGTCGGACAGGCTTGAACACTGAAGCTTTCTTT | CASSRTGLNTEAFF
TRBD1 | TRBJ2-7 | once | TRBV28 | TGTGCCAGCAGTCAGAACAGGGGATACGAGCAGTACTTC | CASSQNRGYEQYF
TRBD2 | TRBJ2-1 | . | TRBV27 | TGTGCCAGCAGTTATCGACTAGCGGGAGCCTACAATGAGCAGTTCTTC | CASSYRLAGAYNEQFF
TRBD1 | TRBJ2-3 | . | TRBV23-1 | TGCGCCAGCAGTCACCGGACAGGGCTCACAGATACGCAGTATTTT | CASSHRTGLTDTQYF
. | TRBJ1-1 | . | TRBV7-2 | TGTGCCAGCAGCTTATCTGCGGATCGCACTGAAGCTTTCTTT | CASSLSADRTEAFF
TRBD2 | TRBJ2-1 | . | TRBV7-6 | TGTGCCAGCAGCTTCTTGGGGACTAGGAATAATGAGCAGTTCTTC | CASSFLGTRNNEQFF
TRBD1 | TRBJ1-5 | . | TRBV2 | TGTGCCAGCAGTGAATCGGACAGGGGAAAAAAGAGCAATCAGCCCCAGCATTTT | CASSESDRGKKSNQPQHF
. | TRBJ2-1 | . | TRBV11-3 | TGTGCCAGCAGCTTCAACAGATACAATGAGCAGTTCTTC | CASSFNRYNEQFF
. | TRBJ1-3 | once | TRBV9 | TGTGCCAGCAGCTCAAAAGTGGGGGGGGCTAACTCTGGAAACACCATATATTTT | CASSSKVGGANSGNTIYF
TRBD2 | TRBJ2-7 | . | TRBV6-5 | TGTGCCAGCAGGGTAGCGGGAGGCGACGAGCAGTACTTC | CASRVAGGDEQYF
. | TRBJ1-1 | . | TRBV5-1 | TGCGCCAGCAGCTTGATACCGGGTACCCCCACTGAAGCTTTCTTT | CASSLIPGTPTEAFF
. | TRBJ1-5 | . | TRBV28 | TGTGCCAGCAGCCCTACCGCTAGGAGCAATCAGCCCCAGCATTTT | CASSPTARSNQPQHF
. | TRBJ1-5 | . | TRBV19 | TGTGCCAGTACCATCGGGGGTAGGAACAATCAGCCCCAGCATTTT | CASTIGGRNNQPQHF
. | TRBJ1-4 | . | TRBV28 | TGTGCCAGCAGTACCCAAAGGGGCTTGAGACTGTTTTTT | CASSTQRGLRLFF
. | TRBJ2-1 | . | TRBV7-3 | TGTGCCAGCAGCTTCTCCGGGAACTATGAGCAGTTCTTC | CASSFSGNYEQFF
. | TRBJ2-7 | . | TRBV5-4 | TGTGCCAGCAGCTCCCCGGGGGTCCCCTCCTACGAGCAGTACTTC | CASSSPGVPSYEQYF
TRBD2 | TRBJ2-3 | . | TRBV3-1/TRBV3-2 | TGTGCCAGCGCTGACACGGGACTAGCGCCCTACCGGGATACGCAGTATTTT | CASADTGLAPYRDTQYF